The 19 T cell receptor beta chains listed next were all sequenced from one sample in a study of tumor and adjacent non-tumor tissue in lung cancer. The library came from three nested PCR rounds adapted from ARM-PCR protocols. MiXCR, applied by TCRdb to the multiplex PCR reads, yields one record per CDR3 protein. The sample holds under 95,000 distinct CDR3 sequences, around 80% seen once. The template was RNA from unsorted bulk tissue. More than 3 cm separated this lung sample from the edge of the tumor. Specimen: distant non-tumor lung tissue. The origin of the receptors is a man aged 60-69 years with non-small cell lung cancer.

The chain couples TRBV12-1 to TRBJ2-1; the DNA was not used to check the table's D call, TRBD1. TRBV12-1 is assigned pseudogene status. This CDR3 has 15 residues. CDR3 bases: TGTGCCAACAGCTTTGTGGCGGGGGTTGCTGATGAGCAGTTCTTC. Protein: CANSFVAGVADEQFF.

As for this clonotype: Given a much more abundant clone one base away, this may be a read error. This chain links TRBV20-1 with TRBJ1-4, with D hard to call. CDR1 is DFQATT and CDR2 is SNEGSKA in the germline V gene (reference sequence). This CDR3 spans 13 amino acids. The CDR3 DNA follows: TGCAATGCTAGAGATAACCAGGTGGAAAAACTGTTTTTT. Protein: CNARDNQVEKLFF.

The chain carries TRBV12-3 or TRBV12-4 and TRBJ2-5; the match to TRBD2 covers 13 bases. The CDR3 loop spans 24 amino acids. V lost 5 bases to trimming and J lost 2 bases; unmatched junction nucleotides: 29. The CDR3 DNA sequence: TGTGCCAGCAGTCTGGTTAGATGGACAGTGGGCGAACTAGCGGGAGGGCACACTCAAGAGACCCAGTACTTC. Protein sequence: CASSLVRWTVGELAGGHTQETQYF.

A note on this clonotype: One base away lies a much larger clone, so this may be a sequencing read error. V is TRBV7-3 and J is TRBJ1-5; TRBD1 matches 7 bases. This CDR3 is 15 amino acids long. CDR1 and CDR2 from the germline V gene are SGHTA and FQGTGA. The CDR3 spells CAISLPDRVNQPQHF. In DNA form, the CDR3 reads TGTGCCATCAGCTTACCCGACAGGGTTAATCAGCCCCAGCATTTT.

V and J are TRBV20-1 and TRBJ2-1; D might be TRBD2 (5 bases). The germline gives CDR1 DFQATT, CDR2 SNEGSKA (reference sequence). Trimming stripped 4 bases from V and 3 bases from J, with 16 bases between. The CDR3 sequence is 15 residues long. The CDR3 sequence: CSAIDRPSNYNEQFF. In DNA, the CDR3 is TGCAGTGCTATAGATCGGCCTAGCAACTACAATGAGCAGTTCTTC.

This clonotype came up many times. The chain carries TRBV6-4 and TRBJ2-3; D gene unclear. Germline-derived CDR1 and CDR2 are MRHNA and SNTAGT. Trimming left V 3 bases short and J 0 bases short, with 10 bases between. The CDR3 runs 15 residues. CDR3 sequence: CASSDGPASTDTQYF. The CDR3 DNA follows: TGTGCCAGCAGTGATGGTCCGGCTAGCACAGATACGCAGTATTTT.

Ten or more counts support this clonotype. This sequence joins TRBV6-5 and TRBJ1-1, with D unclear. Trimming took off 5 bases at V and 3 bases at J, with 13 bases between the two ends. CDR3 length equals 14 residues. Germline CDR1 is MNHEY and CDR2 is SVGAGI. The CDR3 region has the DNA TGTGCCAGCAGTCTCACCCCGGGAGACACTGAAGCTTTCTTT. Its protein is CASSLTPGDTEAFF.

A remark on this clonotype: Relative to the germline gene, one junction end is altered; a read error may explain this. This chain uses TRBV4-3 with TRBJ1-1; D is uncertain. The CDR3 extends over 16 amino acids. Germline-derived CDR1 and CDR2 are LGHNA and YSLEER. CDR3 DNA sequence: TGCTCCAGCAGCCAAGATAATAGTCAGTCCAACATTGAAGCTTTCTTT. Amino acids: CSSSQDNSQSNIEAFF.

Regarding this clonotype: The conserved phenylalanine or tryptophan is not found at the CDR3 terminus, so this likely reflects a read error. The chain recombines TRBV4-1 with TRBJ2-7; D uncertain. Looked up from germline, CDR1 is MGHRA and CDR2 is YSYEKL. This CDR3 is built from 13 residues. V was cut by 3 bases and J by 3 bases, with 9 bases left in between. This CDR3 reads CASSQDRDYEQYL. Here the CDR3 DNA reads TGCGCCAGCAGCCAGGATAGGGACTACGAGCAGTACTTA.

The chain carries TRBV6-5 and TRBJ2-1, with D uncertain. Trimming cost V 0 bases and J 2 bases, with 14 bases left between them. The CDR3 length is 17 residues. Germline V lookup: CDR1 MNHEY, CDR2 SVGAGI. DNA of the CDR3: TGTGCCAGCAGTTACTCGTACATGCCGAACCCCTACAATGAGCAGTTCTTC. Translating gives CASSYSYMPNPYNEQFF.

The sample holds many counts of this clonotype. This rearrangement joins TRBV20-1 to TRBJ2-4; 11 nucleotides agree with TRBD2. Trimming cost V 5 bases and J 0 bases; bases outside gene matches: 3. Germline V gene sequence: CDR1 DFQATT, CDR2 SNEGSKA (reference sequence). The CDR3 loop spans 15 amino acids. The CDR3 loop reads CSAPTSGGAKNIQYF. The DNA of the CDR3 is TGCAGTGCTCCTACTAGCGGGGGAGCCAAAAACATTCAGTACTTC.

About this clonotype itself: This may be a read error: a much more frequent sequence differs by one nucleotide. This chain links TRBV29-1 with TRBJ1-1, with TRBD1 matching 8 bases. CDR1 is SQVTM, CDR2 ANQGSEA, per germline. The CDR3 sequence is 14 residues long. The CDR3 region is CSVGGGQDNTEVFF. Written as DNA, the CDR3 is TGCAGCGTTGGGGGGGGACAGGACAACACTGAAGTTTTCTTT.

This clonotype was detected many times. The chain carries TRBV7-3 and TRBJ1-6; maybe TRBD1 (6 bases). Trimming stripped 2 bases from V and 5 bases from J, with 10 bases between. This CDR3 contains 15 residues. Germline-derived CDR1 and CDR2 are SGHTA and FQGTGA. In nucleotides, the CDR3 is TGTGCCAGCAGCTTAGTCGGACAGAATAATTCACCCCTCCACTTT. Its protein is CASSLVGQNNSPLHF.

Regarding this clonotype: One end of the junction fails to match germline, which may point to a read error. The chain uses TRBV7-9 and TRBJ2-5; D may match TRBD1 or TRBD2 (6 bases each). The CDR3 has 13 residues. Germline CDR1 reads SEHNR; CDR2 reads FQNEAQ (reference sequence). Here the CDR3 DNA reads TGTGCCAGCAGACAGGGAGGTCCAGAGGCCCAGTATTTC. This codes for CASRQGGPEAQYF.

Remarks on this clonotype: The junction and the germline gene differ at one end; a read error may be behind it. V gene TRBV20-1 combines with J gene TRBJ2-7; D may be TRBD2 (5 bases). Germline-derived CDR1 and CDR2 are DFQATT and SNEGSKA (reference sequence). The CDR3 runs to 13 residues. This chain's CDR3 is CSARDGIGKDQYF. Here the CDR3 DNA reads TGCAGTGCTAGAGACGGGATAGGGAAAGACCAGTATTTC.

This clonotype was seen just once. This sequence may be a read error, since a much larger clone differs from it by one base. V and J are TRBV6-5 and TRBJ2-2; 7 bases agree with TRBD1. Germline CDR1 and CDR2: MNHEY and SVGAGI. This CDR3 has 15 residues. After removal of 5 bases from V and 5 bases from J, the junction contained 8 bases not matched to a gene. The CDR3 DNA reads TGTGCCAGCAGTACGTCTGGGACAGCGACCGGGGAGCTGTTTTTT. Translating gives CASSTSGTATGELFF.

J is TRBJ2-2 and V is TRBV11-3; no clear D gene. The CDR3 consists of 13 residues. Trimming stripped 5 bases from V and 7 bases from J, with 11 bases between. Germline V gene sequence: CDR1 SGHNT, CDR2 YENEEA. The CDR3 spells CASSTDFSGELFF. In DNA form, the CDR3 reads TGTGCCAGCAGCACCGACTTTAGCGGGGAGCTGTTTTTT. The variable domain in full, completed from reference TRBV11-3 and TRBJ2-2, reads EAGVVQSPRYKIIEKKQPVAFWCNPISGHNTLYWYLQNLGQGPELLIRYENEEAVDDSQLPKDRFSAERLKGVDSTLKIQPAELGDSAVYLCASSTDFSGELFFGEGSRLTVL.

As to this clonotype: The conserved closing phenylalanine or tryptophan is absent in this CDR3, likely reflecting a read error. This chain connects TRBV4-2 to TRBJ2-5; weak D call: TRBD2 (5 bases). Germline assignment: CDR1 LGHNA and CDR2 YNFKEQ. The CDR3 spans 15 residues. The CDR3 DNA reads TGTGCCAGCAGCCAAGTTGCGGGTGGGCAAGAAACCCAGTACCTC. Translated: CASSQVAGGQETQYL.

To note about this clonotype: A much bigger clone sits one base away, suggesting this may be a read error. The chain links TRBV12-3 or TRBV12-4 to TRBJ2-2, with 8 bases fitting TRBD1. Trimming took 6 bases from V and 2 from J; bases not matched to a gene: 11. The CDR3 runs to 17 residues. The CDR3 DNA follows: TGTGCCAGCAGAGATACCGGGGCAGGGGGCAACACCGGGGAGCTGTTTTTT. Encoded protein: CASRDTGAGGNTGELFF.